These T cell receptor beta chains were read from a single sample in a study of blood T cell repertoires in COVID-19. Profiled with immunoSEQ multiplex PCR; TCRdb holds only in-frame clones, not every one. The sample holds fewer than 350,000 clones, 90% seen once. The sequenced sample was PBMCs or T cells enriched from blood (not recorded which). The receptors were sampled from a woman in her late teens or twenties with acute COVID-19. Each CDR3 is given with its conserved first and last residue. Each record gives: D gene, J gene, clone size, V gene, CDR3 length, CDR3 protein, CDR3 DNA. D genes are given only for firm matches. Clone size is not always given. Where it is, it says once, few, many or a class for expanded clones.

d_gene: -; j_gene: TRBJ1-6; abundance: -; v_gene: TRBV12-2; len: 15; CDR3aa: CASRHGRGGRSPLHF; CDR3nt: TGTGCAAGTCGCCACGGAAGAGGAGGGAGATCACCCCTCCACTTT
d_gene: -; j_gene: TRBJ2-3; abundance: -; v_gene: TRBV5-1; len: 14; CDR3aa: CASSVSGITDTQYF; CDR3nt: TGCGCCAGCAGCGTGAGCGGAATCACAGATACGCAGTATTTT
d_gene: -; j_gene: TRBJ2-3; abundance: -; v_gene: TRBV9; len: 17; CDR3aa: CASSSRGIAGTTDTQYF; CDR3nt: TGTGCCAGCAGCTCCAGGGGGATAGCGGGAACCACAGATACGCAGTATTTT
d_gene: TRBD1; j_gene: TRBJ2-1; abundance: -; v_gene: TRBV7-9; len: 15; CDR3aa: CASSGLGQGYNEQFF; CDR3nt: TGTGCCAGCAGCGGGCTAGGACAGGGGTACAATGAGCAGTTCTTC
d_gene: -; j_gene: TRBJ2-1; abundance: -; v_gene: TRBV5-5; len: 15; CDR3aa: CASSLGSGYHNEQFF; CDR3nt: TGTGCCAGCAGCTTGGGTAGCGGATACCACAATGAGCAGTTCTTC
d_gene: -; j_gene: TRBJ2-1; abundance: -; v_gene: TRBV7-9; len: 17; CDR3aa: CASSWKELGQGGNEQFF; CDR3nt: TGTGCCAGCAGCTGGAAGGAGTTGGGTCAGGGAGGCAATGAGCAGTTCTTC
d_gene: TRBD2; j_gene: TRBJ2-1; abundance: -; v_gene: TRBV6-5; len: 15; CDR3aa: CASTHGLAGGNEQFF; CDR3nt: TGTGCCAGCACCCATGGACTAGCGGGGGGGAATGAGCAGTTCTTC
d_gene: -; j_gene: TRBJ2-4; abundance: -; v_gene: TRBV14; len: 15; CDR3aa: CASSSLQLAKNIQYF; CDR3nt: TGTGCCAGCAGCAGCTTACAGCTAGCCAAAAACATTCAGTACTTC
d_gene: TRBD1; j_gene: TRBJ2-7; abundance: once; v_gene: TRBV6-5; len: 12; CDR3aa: CATRTGGDEQYF; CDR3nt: TGTGCCACCAGGACAGGGGGAGACGAGCAGTACTTC
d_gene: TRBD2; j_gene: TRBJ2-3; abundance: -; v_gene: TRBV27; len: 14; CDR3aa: CASSSGLAGDTQYF; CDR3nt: TGTGCCAGCAGTTCGGGACTAGCGGGAGATACGCAGTATTTT
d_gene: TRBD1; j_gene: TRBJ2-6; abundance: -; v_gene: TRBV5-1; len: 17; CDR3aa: CASSSEQGAAGANVLTF; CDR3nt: TGCGCCAGCAGCTCCGAACAGGGGGCTGCTGGGGCCAACGTCCTGACTTTC
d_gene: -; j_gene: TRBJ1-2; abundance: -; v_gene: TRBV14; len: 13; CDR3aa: CASSQAENYGHTF; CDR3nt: TGTGCCAGCAGCCAGGCGGAAAACTATGGCCACACCTTC
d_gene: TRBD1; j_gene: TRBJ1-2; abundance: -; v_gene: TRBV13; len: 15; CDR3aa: CASSRGGGAKYGYTF; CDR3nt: TGTGCCAGCAGCCGCGGAGGGGGCGCAAAGTATGGCTACACCTTC
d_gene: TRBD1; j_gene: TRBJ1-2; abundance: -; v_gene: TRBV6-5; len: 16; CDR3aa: CASSYSIGGPNYGYTF; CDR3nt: TGTGCCAGCAGTTACTCGATAGGGGGCCCTAACTATGGCTACACCTTC
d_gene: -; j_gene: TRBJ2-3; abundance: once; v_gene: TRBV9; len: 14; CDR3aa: CASSVSQGADTQYF; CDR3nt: TGTGCCAGCAGCGTTTCACAGGGAGCAGATACGCAGTATTTT
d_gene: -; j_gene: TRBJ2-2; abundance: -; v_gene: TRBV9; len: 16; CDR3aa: CASSFGTSTNTGELFF; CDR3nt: TGTGCCAGCAGCTTCGGAACTAGCACGAACACCGGGGAGCTGTTTTTT
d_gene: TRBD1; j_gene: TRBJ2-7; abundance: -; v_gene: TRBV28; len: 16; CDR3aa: CASRYPGTGVEYEQYF; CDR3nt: TGTGCCAGCAGATACCCGGGGACAGGGGTCGAGTACGAGCAGTACTTC
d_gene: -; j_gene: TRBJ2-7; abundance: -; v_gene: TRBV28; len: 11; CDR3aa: CASSFADEQYF; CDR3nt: TGTGCCAGCAGTTTTGCGGACGAGCAGTACTTC
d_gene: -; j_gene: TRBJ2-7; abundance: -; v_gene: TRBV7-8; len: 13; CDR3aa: CASSLHTSNEQYF; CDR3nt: TGTGCCAGCAGCTTACATACTAGTAATGAGCAGTACTTC
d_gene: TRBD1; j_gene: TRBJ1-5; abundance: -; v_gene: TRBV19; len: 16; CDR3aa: CASRNRGDHSNQPQHF; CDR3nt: TGTGCCAGTAGGAACAGGGGAGACCATAGCAATCAGCCCCAGCATTTT
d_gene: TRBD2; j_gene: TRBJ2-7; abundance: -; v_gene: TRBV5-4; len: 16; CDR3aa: CASSPWASGSSYEQYF; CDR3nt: TGTGCCAGCAGCCCCTGGGCTAGCGGGAGCTCCTACGAGCAGTACTTC
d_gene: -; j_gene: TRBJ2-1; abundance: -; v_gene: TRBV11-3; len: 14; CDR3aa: CASSANRLDNEQFF; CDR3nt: TGTGCCAGCAGCGCAAATCGACTCGACAATGAGCAGTTCTTC
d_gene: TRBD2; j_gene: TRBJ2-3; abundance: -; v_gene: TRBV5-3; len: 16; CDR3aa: CARSLGLAGSTDTQYF; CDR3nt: TGTGCCAGAAGCTTGGGTCTAGCGGGGAGCACAGATACGCAGTATTTT
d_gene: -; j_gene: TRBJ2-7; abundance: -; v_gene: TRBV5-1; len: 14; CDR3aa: CASSLGSRAHEQYF; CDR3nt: TGCGCCAGCAGCTTGGGGAGCAGGGCCCACGAGCAGTACTTC
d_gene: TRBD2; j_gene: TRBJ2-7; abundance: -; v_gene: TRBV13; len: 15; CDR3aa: CASSRGGQVAYEQYF; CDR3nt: TGTGCCAGCAGCCGGGGGGGGCAGGTGGCCTACGAGCAGTACTTC
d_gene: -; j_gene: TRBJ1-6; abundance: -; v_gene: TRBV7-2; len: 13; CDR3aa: CASSQGGGSPLHF; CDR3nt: TGTGCCAGCAGCCAAGGGGGGGGGAGTCCCCTCCACTTT
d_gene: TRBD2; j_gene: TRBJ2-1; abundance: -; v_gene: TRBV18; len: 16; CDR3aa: CASSPPMGLSNNEQFF; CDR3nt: TGTGCCAGCTCACCACCGATGGGACTATCGAACAATGAGCAGTTCTTC
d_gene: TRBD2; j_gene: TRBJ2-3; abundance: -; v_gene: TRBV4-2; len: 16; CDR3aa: CASSHGTSGSTDTQYF; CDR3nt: TGTGCCAGCAGCCACGGGACTAGCGGAAGCACAGATACGCAGTATTTT
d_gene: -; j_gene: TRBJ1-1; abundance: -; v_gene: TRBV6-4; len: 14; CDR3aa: CASSDSSRGTEAFF; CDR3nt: TGTGCCAGCAGTGACTCGTCCAGGGGCACTGAAGCTTTCTTT
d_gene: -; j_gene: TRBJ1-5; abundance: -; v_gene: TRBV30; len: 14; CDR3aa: CAWSEGLSNQPQHF; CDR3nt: TGTGCCTGGAGCGAGGGACTTAGCAATCAGCCCCAGCATTTT
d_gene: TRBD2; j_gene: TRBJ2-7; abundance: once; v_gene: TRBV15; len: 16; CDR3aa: CATSREKTSGSYEQYF; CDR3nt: TGTGCCACCAGCAGAGAAAAGACTAGCGGGAGCTACGAGCAGTACTTC
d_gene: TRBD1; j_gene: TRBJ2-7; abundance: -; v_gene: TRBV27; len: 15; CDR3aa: CASSLGTGGTYEQYF; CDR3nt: TGTGCCAGCAGTCTTGGGACAGGGGGAACATACGAGCAGTACTTC
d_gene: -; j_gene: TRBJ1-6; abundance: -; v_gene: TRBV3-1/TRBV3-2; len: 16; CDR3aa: CASSQAGSSYNSPLHF; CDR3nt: TGTGCCAGCAGCCAAGCCGGGAGCTCCTATAATTCACCCCTCCACTTT
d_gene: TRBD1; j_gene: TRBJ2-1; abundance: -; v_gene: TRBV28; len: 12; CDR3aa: CASSRTGREQFF; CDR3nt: TGTGCCAGCAGCCGGACAGGGCGGGAGCAGTTCTTC
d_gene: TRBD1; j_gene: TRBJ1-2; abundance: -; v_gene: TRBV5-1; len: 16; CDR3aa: CASSRAGQGLNYGYTF; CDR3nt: TGCGCCAGCAGCCGCGCGGGACAGGGTCTTAACTATGGCTACACCTTC
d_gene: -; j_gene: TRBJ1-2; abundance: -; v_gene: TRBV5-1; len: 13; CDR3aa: CASSFEVNYGYTF; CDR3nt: TGCGCCAGCAGCTTTGAGGTTAACTATGGCTACACCTTC
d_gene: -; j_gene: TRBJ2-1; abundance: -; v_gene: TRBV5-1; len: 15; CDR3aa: CASTSDGSGHNEQFF; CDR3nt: TGCGCCAGCACCTCGGACGGGAGCGGGCACAATGAGCAGTTCTTC
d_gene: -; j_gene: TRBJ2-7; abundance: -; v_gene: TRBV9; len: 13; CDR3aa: CASSDPGSYEQYF; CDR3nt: TGTGCCAGCAGCGATCCAGGCTCCTACGAGCAGTACTTC
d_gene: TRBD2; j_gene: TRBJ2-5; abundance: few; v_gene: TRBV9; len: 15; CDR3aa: CASSVGGGTRETQYF; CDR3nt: TGTGCCAGCAGCGTAGGAGGTGGGACTAGGGAGACCCAGTACTTC
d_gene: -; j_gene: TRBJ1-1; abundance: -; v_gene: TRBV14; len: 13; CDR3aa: CASSLQQDTEAFF; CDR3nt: TGTGCCAGCAGCCTTCAACAGGACACTGAAGCTTTCTTT
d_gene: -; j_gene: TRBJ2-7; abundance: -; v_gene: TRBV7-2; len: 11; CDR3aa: CASGRTYEQYF; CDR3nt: TGTGCCAGCGGCAGGACATACGAGCAGTACTTC
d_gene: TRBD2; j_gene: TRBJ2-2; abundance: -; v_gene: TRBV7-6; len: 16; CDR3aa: CASSQTSPSSTGELFF; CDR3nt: TGTGCCAGCAGCCAGACTAGCCCCTCTAGCACCGGGGAGCTGTTTTTT
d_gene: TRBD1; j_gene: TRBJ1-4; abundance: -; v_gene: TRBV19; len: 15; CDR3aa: CASTAPGRGSEKLFF; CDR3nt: TGTGCCAGTACCGCACCGGGCAGGGGGAGTGAAAAACTGTTTTTT
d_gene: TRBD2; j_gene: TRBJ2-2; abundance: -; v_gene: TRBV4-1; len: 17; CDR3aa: CASSQVKTSGSVGELFF; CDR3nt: TGCGCCAGCAGCCAAGTGAAGACTAGCGGGAGCGTCGGGGAGCTGTTTTTT
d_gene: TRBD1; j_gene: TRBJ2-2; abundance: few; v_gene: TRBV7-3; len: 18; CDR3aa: CASSPLEGQVANTGELFF; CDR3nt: TGTGCCAGCAGCCCTCTAGAAGGACAGGTAGCGAACACCGGGGAGCTGTTTTTT
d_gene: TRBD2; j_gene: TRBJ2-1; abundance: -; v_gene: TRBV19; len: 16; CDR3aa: CASSAPGLAAPNEQFF; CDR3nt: TGTGCCAGTAGTGCCCCGGGACTAGCGGCCCCCAATGAGCAGTTCTTC